The rows below give T cell receptor beta chains drawn from one sample of a study of blood T cell repertoires in COVID-19. Generated by immunoSEQ multiplex PCR, the TCRdb table keeps only in-frame clones and is missing some. The sample includes under 150,000 clones, 83% seen only once; the top ten take about 2.2%. The sample consisted of peripheral blood. The receptors shown here come from a man under 40 with acute or convalescent COVID-19. Both conserved end residues are part of each CDR3. D genes are given only for firm matches. Not every row has a clone size; where given, it reads once, few, many or a size class.

clone size,D gene,V gene,J gene,CDR3 protein,CDR3 DNA
NA,NA,TRBV6-1,TRBJ1-1,CASRRQATEAFF,TGTGCCAGCAGGAGACAGGCGACTGAAGCTTTCTTT
NA,NA,TRBV5-1,TRBJ2-7,CASSLGQRVEQYF,TGCGCCAGCAGCTTGGGACAGAGAGTAGAGCAGTACTTC
NA,TRBD1,TRBV2,TRBJ1-6,CASRDHRGDSYNSPLHF,TGTGCCAGCAGGGACCACAGGGGGGACTCCTATAATTCACCCCTCCACTTT
NA,TRBD1,TRBV2,TRBJ1-2,CASRRDRDGYTF,TGTGCCAGCAGGAGGGACAGGGATGGCTACACCTTC
NA,NA,TRBV5-5,TRBJ2-5,CASSSGDFEVETQYF,TGTGCCAGCAGCTCGGGGGACTTCGAGGTGGAGACCCAGTACTTC
once,NA,TRBV6-5,TRBJ1-1,CASSYQANTEAFF,TGTGCCAGCAGTTACCAGGCGAACACTGAAGCTTTCTTT
NA,TRBD1,TRBV19,TRBJ1-1,CASSKTGGGSEAFF,TGTGCCAGTAGTAAGACAGGGGGCGGGTCTGAAGCTTTCTTT
NA,TRBD1,TRBV5-4,TRBJ1-2,CASSSLGDRALYGYTF,TGTGCCAGCAGCTCCCTAGGGGACAGGGCTCTATATGGCTACACCTTC
NA,TRBD1,TRBV10-3,TRBJ1-1,CAISESSWDRGLAEAFF,TGTGCCATCAGTGAGTCGTCATGGGACAGGGGCCTCGCTGAAGCTTTCTTT
NA,TRBD2,TRBV10-1,TRBJ2-5,CASSESGGETQYF,TGCGCCAGCAGTGAGTCCGGGGGGGAGACCCAGTACTTC
NA,NA,TRBV3-1/TRBV3-2,TRBJ2-7,CASSQGGRGRPGDYEQYF,TGTGCCAGCAGCCAAGGGGGCCGAGGCCGTCCGGGAGACTACGAGCAGTACTTC
once,NA,TRBV9,TRBJ1-1,CASSVEGDIMNTEAFF,TGTGCCAGCAGCGTAGAGGGGGACATTATGAACACTGAAGCTTTCTTT
NA,NA,TRBV5-4,TRBJ2-6,CASSSQGGVGSGANVLTF,TGTGCCAGCAGCTCCCAGGGGGGCGTTGGCTCTGGGGCCAACGTCCTGACTTTC
NA,NA,TRBV12-5,TRBJ1-5,CASGLVLGRGRIQPQHF,TGTGCTAGTGGTTTGGTACTCGGGCGGGGGCGCATTCAGCCCCAGCATTTT
once,TRBD1,TRBV7-2,TRBJ2-4,CASSGDRVKRYDIQYF,TGTGCCAGCAGCGGGGACAGGGTGAAACGTTACGACATTCAGTACTTC
NA,TRBD2,TRBV4-2,TRBJ2-3,CASSPEGSGRADTQYF,TGTGCCAGCAGCCCTGAGGGTAGCGGGAGGGCAGATACGCAGTATTTT
NA,TRBD1,TRBV6-2/TRBV6-3,TRBJ1-5,CASSYSRTGGWAQHF,TGTGCCAGCAGTTACTCTAGGACAGGGGGCTGGGCCCAGCATTTT
NA,NA,TRBV5-1,TRBJ2-5,CASSLGRGVEETQYF,TGCGCCAGCAGCTTGGGGCGCGGAGTGGAGGAGACCCAGTACTTC
NA,NA,TRBV5-1,TRBJ1-6,CASSFWGESNNSPLHF,TGCGCCAGCAGCTTTTGGGGGGAGTCCAATAATTCACCCCTCCACTTT
NA,NA,TRBV5-5,TRBJ1-5,CASSLGTGSNQPQHF,TGTGCCAGCAGCTTGGGGACGGGAAGCAATCAGCCCCAGCATTTT
NA,NA,TRBV5-1,TRBJ2-7,CASSLGRAGIVSYEQYF,TGCGCCAGCAGCTTGGGGAGGGCCGGGATCGTCTCCTACGAGCAGTACTTC
NA,NA,TRBV6-1,TRBJ1-1,CASSEARGTEAFF,TGTGCCAGCAGTGAAGCGCGAGGGACTGAAGCTTTCTTT
NA,NA,TRBV30,TRBJ1-1,CAWETGPNTEAFF,TGTGCCTGGGAGACAGGACCTAACACTGAAGCTTTCTTT
NA,NA,TRBV5-3,TRBJ2-1,CARSLVLRVMDRNEQFF,TGTGCCAGAAGCTTGGTACTGCGGGTCATGGATAGAAATGAGCAGTTCTTC
once,NA,TRBV19,TRBJ2-7,CASSIDRRQEQYF,TGTGCCAGTAGTATAGATCGCCGACAGGAGCAGTACTTC
NA,NA,TRBV19,TRBJ1-5,CASSATGTSNQPQHF,TGTGCCAGTAGCGCGACAGGAACCAGCAATCAGCCCCAGCATTTT
NA,TRBD1,TRBV9,TRBJ1-2,CASSVGTGVIGYGYTF,TGTGCCAGCAGCGTCGGGACAGGGGTTATCGGCTATGGCTACACCTTC
once,NA,TRBV14,TRBJ2-1,CASSQGLQAYNEQFF,TGTGCCAGCAGCCAGGGACTCCAGGCCTACAATGAGCAGTTCTTC
NA,TRBD1,TRBV7-9,TRBJ2-5,CASSLFLGTGGAETQYF,TGTGCCAGCAGCTTATTCCTGGGGACAGGGGGCGCGGAGACCCAGTACTTC
NA,NA,TRBV14,TRBJ1-6,CASSQDHSGRVYSPLHF,TGTGCCAGCAGCCAAGACCACTCAGGGAGGGTTTACTCACCCCTCCACTTT
NA,TRBD1,TRBV5-8,TRBJ1-2,CASSLDRGSFNYGYTF,TGTGCCAGCAGCCTGGACAGGGGTTCGTTTAACTATGGCTACACCTTC
NA,NA,TRBV7-9,TRBJ2-7,CASSLEEQGVYEQYF,TGTGCCAGCAGCTTAGAGGAACAAGGGGTCTACGAGCAGTACTTC
once,NA,TRBV18,TRBJ1-1,CASSPAGVNTEAFF,TGTGCCAGCTCACCAGCAGGGGTGAACACTGAAGCTTTCTTT
NA,TRBD2,TRBV7-2,TRBJ2-1,CASSLERGGHNEQFF,TGTGCCAGCAGCTTAGAGCGGGGAGGTCACAATGAGCAGTTCTTC
NA,NA,TRBV18,TRBJ2-3,CASSLQLDTQYF,TGTGCCAGCTCACTACAGCTAGATACGCAGTATTTT
few,TRBD2,TRBV6-4,TRBJ2-2,CASSDSLASGITGELFF,TGTGCCAGCAGTGACTCCCTGGCTAGCGGGATAACCGGGGAGCTGTTTTTT
NA,TRBD1,TRBV6-2/TRBV6-3,TRBJ2-5,CASSSITGTGKETQYF,TGTGCCAGCAGTTCGATAACCGGGACAGGGAAAGAGACCCAGTACTTC
NA,NA,TRBV27,TRBJ2-1,CASSTRYPPNEQFF,TGTGCCAGCAGCACTCGATATCCTCCTAATGAGCAGTTCTTC
NA,TRBD2,TRBV10-3,TRBJ2-1,CAISGGGEQFF,TGTGCCATCAGTGGCGGGGGTGAGCAGTTCTTC
NA,TRBD1,TRBV5-6,TRBJ1-2,CASSLKDLRAGGGGYTF,TGTGCCAGCAGCCTAAAAGATCTCAGGGCAGGGGGAGGCGGCTACACCTTC
NA,TRBD1,TRBV4-3,TRBJ1-2,CASSPGTGGYSNYGYTF,TGCGCCAGCAGCCCCGGGACAGGGGGCTACTCTAACTATGGCTACACCTTC
NA,TRBD2,TRBV11-2,TRBJ2-1,CASRPPLGGSSNEQFF,TGTGCCAGCAGACCTCCGTTGGGGGGGTCTTCTAATGAGCAGTTCTTC
NA,NA,TRBV30,TRBJ1-6,CAWSVQGNSPLHF,TGTGCCTGGAGTGTGCAGGGCAATTCACCCCTCCACTTT
NA,TRBD1,TRBV27,TRBJ1-2,CASSPGQGGGYTF,TGTGCCAGCAGTCCGGGACAGGGAGGTGGCTACACCTTC
NA,NA,TRBV5-1,TRBJ2-1,CASSMSSYNEQFF,TGCGCCAGCAGTATGAGTTCCTACAATGAGCAGTTCTTC
NA,NA,TRBV24-1,TRBJ1-6,CATSEMGRGSSYNSPLHF,TGTGCCACCAGTGAGATGGGCCGGGGAAGCTCCTATAATTCACCCCTCCACTTT
NA,NA,TRBV19,TRBJ2-1,CASSIFSRANNEQFF,TGTGCCAGTAGTATTTTTTCGAGGGCAAACAATGAGCAGTTCTTC
NA,TRBD2,TRBV7-3,TRBJ2-3,CASSLYLAGVDTQYF,TGTGCCAGCAGCTTATATCTGGCGGGAGTAGATACGCAGTATTTT
NA,NA,TRBV2,TRBJ2-2,CASSIRHGRHSTGELFF,TGTGCCAGCAGTATACGACATGGGAGGCACTCCACCGGGGAGCTGTTTTTT